A single sample gave rise to the 14 T cell receptor beta chains below, sequenced in a study of blood T cell repertoires in COVID-19. TCRdb keeps only in-frame clones here, not all; method: immunoSEQ multiplex PCR. The table has approximately 150,000 clones, about 81% seen once; the top ten hold approximately 19%. Sequencing input: peripheral blood. These receptors all come from a woman aged 80 or over with acute or convalescent COVID-19.

The chain joins TRBV7-9 to TRBJ1-2; 9 bases map to TRBD1. CDR3 size: 14 residues. CDR1 SEHNR and CDR2 FQNEAQ come from the germline V gene (reference sequence). With 10 bases clipped from V and 2 bases from J, the junction kept 8 bases outside the gene matches. CDR3 loop: CATLRQGENYGYTF. The CDR3 nucleotides read TGTGCCACTCTAAGACAGGGGGAAAACTATGGCTACACCTTC.

The chain joins TRBV7-9 to TRBJ2-7; D is undetermined. The CDR3 covers 14 residues. Trimming pared 5 bases from V and 0 bases from J, leaving 11 bases between. Germline CDR1 and CDR2: SEHNR and FQNEAQ (reference sequence). CDR3 loop: CASSREVYSYEQYF. The CDR3 DNA follows: TGTGCCAGCAGCCGAGAAGTATACTCCTACGAGCAGTACTTC.

This clone was seen a few times. This chain links TRBV7-4 with TRBJ2-7; 10 positions match TRBD2. With V trimmed by 5 bases and J by 5 bases, 18 bases remained unmatched. Germline V CDR1 and CDR2: SGHVT, SQSDAQ. This CDR3 is 18 amino acids long. CDR3: CASSRGTSAPKEAHEQYF. The CDR3 DNA follows: TGTGCCAGCAGCCGAGGGACTAGCGCTCCGAAAGAGGCGCACGAGCAGTACTTC. Full variable domain (rest looked up from reference TRBV7-4 and TRBJ2-7): GAGVSQSPRYKVAKRGRDVALRCDSISGHVTLYWYRQTLGQGSEVLTYSQSDAQRDKSGRPSGRFSAERPERSVSTLKIQRTEQGDSAVYLCASSRGTSAPKEAHEQYFGPGTRLTVT.

CDR3 residues: CASRRQGAGDTQYF. The DNA of the CDR3 is TGTGCCAGCAGGAGACAGGGGGCAGGGGATACGCAGTATTTT. The chain carries TRBV6-5 and TRBJ2-3; 10 nucleotides agree with TRBD1. The germline CDR1 and CDR2 sequences are MNHEY and SVGAGI. J gave up 6 bases and V 6 bases, and 6 bases lay outside the gene matches. CDR3 length: 14 residues.

This chain uses TRBV5-1 with TRBJ1-2, with 7 bases lining up with TRBD1. The CDR3 is 13 residues long. Losses at the gene ends were 1 base for V and 8 bases for J; bases not matched to a gene: 5. Germline V gene lookup returns CDR1 SGHRS and CDR2 YFSETQ. The CDR3 spells CASSLFDRAGYTF. CDR3 DNA: TGCGCCAGCAGCTTGTTTGACAGGGCAGGCTACACCTTC. The variable domain in full, completed from reference TRBV5-1 and TRBJ1-2, reads KAGVTQTPRYLIKTRGQQVTLSCSPISGHRSVSWYQQTPGQGLQFLFEYFSETQRNKGNFPGRFSGRQFSNSRSEMNVSTLELGDSALYLCASSLFDRAGYTFGSGTRLTVV.

V and J are TRBV5-5 and TRBJ1-2; D is undetermined. CDR3 size: 12 residues. V was cut by 0 bases and J by 5 bases, with 5 bases left in between. The germline gives CDR1 SGHKS, CDR2 YYEKEE (reference sequence). For the CDR3, the DNA is TGTGCCAGCAGCTTGGGAGTTTATGGCTACACCTTC. Its protein is CASSLGVYGYTF. The full variable domain, with the rest looked up from reference TRBV5-5 and TRBJ1-2, is DAGVTQSPTHLIKTRGQQVTLRCSPISGHKSVSWYQQVLGQGPQFIFQYYEKEERGRGNFPDRFSARQFPNYSSELNVNALLLGDSALYLCASSLGVYGYTFGSGTRLTVV.

The chain carries TRBV5-5 and TRBJ2-2; D is perhaps TRBD2 (6 bases). The CDR3 runs to 15 residues. Per the germline V gene, CDR1 is SGHKS and CDR2 is YYEKEE (reference sequence). V was trimmed by 3 bases and J by 5 bases, leaving 14 bases between them. The CDR3 loop is CASSSRDLGTGELFF. As DNA, the CDR3 is TGTGCCAGCAGCTCCAGGGACTTAGGAACCGGGGAGCTGTTTTTT.

J is TRBJ2-7 and V is TRBV5-1; D unresolved. Germline assignment: CDR1 SGHRS and CDR2 YFSETQ. The CDR3 has 15 amino acids. V was shortened by 0 bases and J by 6 bases, with 16 bases between the two germline ends. As DNA, the CDR3 is TGCGCCAGCAGCTTGGATGGGCAGGCGTCCGGCGAGCAGTACTTC. Protein: CASSLDGQASGEQYF.

The rearrangement uses TRBV7-6 and TRBJ1-2; the match to TRBD1 covers 12 bases. After removal of 4 bases from V and 8 bases from J, the junction contained 8 bases not matched to a gene. The CDR3 runs 15 residues. CDR1 is SGHVS, CDR2 FNYEAQ, per germline. The CDR3 reads CASSSPRDRGLGYTF. As DNA, the CDR3 is TGTGCCAGCAGCTCCCCCCGGGACAGGGGGCTCGGCTACACCTTC.

The chain uses TRBV21-1 and TRBJ2-1; TRBD2 is the table's D call, not checked against the DNA. TRBV21-1 is a pseudogene segment. CDR3 size: 17 residues. CDR3 bases: TGTGCCAGCAGCAAAGCGCGCCGCCTCTGCTCCTACAATGAGCAGTTCTTC. This gives the protein CASSKARRLCSYNEQFF.

This clone showed up just a few times. The chain carries TRBV6-6 and TRBJ2-2; D not certain. The CDR3 length is 12 residues. V was pared by 6 bases and J by 1 base, with 3 bases between. Germline V gives CDR1 MNHNY, CDR2 SVGAGI (reference sequence). The CDR3 loop is CASRRNTGELFF. Written as DNA, the CDR3 is TGTGCCAGCAGGCGGAACACCGGGGAGCTGTTTTTT.

J is TRBJ1-1 and V is TRBV12-3 or TRBV12-4; unclear D gene. V lost 5 bases and J lost 1, with 8 bases in between. The CDR3 has 13 residues. The CDR3 sequence is CASSIHRNTEAFF. CDR3 DNA: TGTGCCAGCAGTATCCACAGGAACACTGAAGCTTTCTTT.

The chain recombines TRBV19 with TRBJ1-1; 7 bases match TRBD1. Germline CDR1 and CDR2: LNHDA and SQIVND (reference sequence). CDR3 length equals 15 residues. V was clipped by 3 bases and J by 4 bases; unmatched bases: 8. DNA for the CDR3: TGTGCCAGTAGTATTGCACAGGGGATTAGCACTGAAGCTTTCTTT. It yields the protein CASSIAQGISTEAFF.

This clone appeared once. The genes are TRBV7-9 and TRBJ1-3; 7 bases align to TRBD1. CDR1 and CDR2 from the germline V gene are SEHNR and FQNEAQ (reference sequence). The CDR3 runs 18 residues. V lost 1 base and J lost 3; bases outside the gene matches: 12. The CDR3 reads CASSLGVGGGLYGNTIYF. The CDR3 DNA follows: TGTGCCAGCAGCTTAGGCGTTGGAGGGGGCCTATATGGAAACACCATATATTTT.